These T cell receptor beta chains were read from a single sample in a study of T cells in Graves' hyperthyroidism and ophthalmopathy. TCRdb re-called the multiplex PCR reads through MiXCR, storing one row per CDR3 protein. The sample records a few hundred thousand distinct CDR3 sequences, 14% being singletons. Sequencing was done on a sample of blood. These receptors all come from a woman aged 40-49 years with Graves' hyperthyroidism. Both conserved end residues are trimmed from each CDR3. The order of the fields is CDR3 length, V gene, J gene, D gene, CDR3 protein. A D gene is named only where the DNA matches it firmly.

cdr3_length: 11; v_call: TRBV4-1; j_call: TRBJ2-1; d_call: TRBD2; cdr3_aa: ASSQTSAYEQF
cdr3_length: 12; v_call: TRBV15; j_call: TRBJ2-5; d_call: TRBD2; cdr3_aa: ATRTSGPQETQY
cdr3_length: 17; v_call: TRBV5-1; j_call: TRBJ2-1; d_call: TRBD2; cdr3_aa: ASSPGQGRTSGRAHEQF
cdr3_length: 12; v_call: TRBV28; j_call: TRBJ1-5; d_call: .; cdr3_aa: ASSFQSRNQPQH
cdr3_length: 11; v_call: TRBV7-8; j_call: TRBJ1-1; d_call: TRBD1; cdr3_aa: ASSLAGTGEAF
cdr3_length: 11; v_call: TRBV10-3; j_call: TRBJ2-7; d_call: .; cdr3_aa: AISDNRLDEQY
cdr3_length: 12; v_call: TRBV29-1; j_call: TRBJ1-1; d_call: TRBD1; cdr3_aa: SVHAQGGNTEAF
cdr3_length: 13; v_call: TRBV28; j_call: TRBJ2-2; d_call: TRBD2; cdr3_aa: ASSQSGSKTGELF
cdr3_length: 10; v_call: TRBV20-1; j_call: TRBJ2-7; d_call: .; cdr3_aa: SARDFSYEQY
cdr3_length: 14; v_call: TRBV27; j_call: TRBJ2-3; d_call: TRBD2; cdr3_aa: ASARFSGSGTDTQY